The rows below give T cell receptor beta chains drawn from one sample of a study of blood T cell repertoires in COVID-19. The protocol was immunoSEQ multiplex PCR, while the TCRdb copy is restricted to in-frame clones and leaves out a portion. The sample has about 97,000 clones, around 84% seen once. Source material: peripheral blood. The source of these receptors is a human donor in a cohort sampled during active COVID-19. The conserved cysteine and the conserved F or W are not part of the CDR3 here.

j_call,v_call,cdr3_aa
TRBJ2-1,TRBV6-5,ASRLGGRNEQF
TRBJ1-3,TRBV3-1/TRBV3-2,ASSQEGPTGGLFGNTIY
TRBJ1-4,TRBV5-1,ASSPDRAGNEKLF
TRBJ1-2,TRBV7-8,ASSLVFGGTGLGGYT
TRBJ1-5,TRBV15,ATSRDQRDSNQPQH
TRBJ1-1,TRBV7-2,ASSGNKGAPNTEAF
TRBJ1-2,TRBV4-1,ASSQGGLYGYT
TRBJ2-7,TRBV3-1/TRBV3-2,ASSQASFGEQY
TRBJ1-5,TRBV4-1,ASSQDNRANQPQH
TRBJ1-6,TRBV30,AWMGQLVSPLH
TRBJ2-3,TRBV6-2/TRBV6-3,ASSYESGAGDTDTQY
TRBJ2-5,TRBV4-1,ASSQLGLAGKETQY
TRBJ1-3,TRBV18,ASSLRGPGGNTIY
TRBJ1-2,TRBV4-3,ASSPRRTDSLNYGYT
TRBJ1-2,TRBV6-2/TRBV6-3,ASSYSIRTALYGYT
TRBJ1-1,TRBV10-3,AISWADRELMNTEAF
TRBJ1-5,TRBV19,ASRGDRVGNQPQH
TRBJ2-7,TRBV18,ASSPRQGLDEQY
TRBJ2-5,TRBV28,ASSSGQLQETQY
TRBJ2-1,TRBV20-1,SADRYEEQF
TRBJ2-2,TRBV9,ASSVTTSGGPKGPGELF
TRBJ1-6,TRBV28,ASSRTQLYNSPLH
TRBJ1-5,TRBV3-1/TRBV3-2,ASSQGGALSNQPQH
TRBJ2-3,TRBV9,ASSVGTGLVTDTQY
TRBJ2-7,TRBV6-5,ASSPTGQTYEQY
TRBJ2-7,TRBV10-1,ASSRRAGEYDEQY
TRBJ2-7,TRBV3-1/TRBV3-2,ASSQALAGPYEQY
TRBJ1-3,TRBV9,ASSASGGGNTIY
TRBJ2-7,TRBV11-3,ASSLWPGEFYEQY
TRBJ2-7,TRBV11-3,ASSSTGGDYEQY
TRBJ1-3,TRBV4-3,ASGQGSSGNTIY
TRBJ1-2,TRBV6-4,ASSDASTGGRGYT
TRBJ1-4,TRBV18,ASSPPGTGNEKLF
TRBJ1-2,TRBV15,ATSRDHSPIKNYGYT
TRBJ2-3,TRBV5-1,ASSRTDRSSTDTQY
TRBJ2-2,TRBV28,ASSPDRNTGELF
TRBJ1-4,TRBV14,ASSQTRTGGTEKLF
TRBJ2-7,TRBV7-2,ASGGLSYEQY
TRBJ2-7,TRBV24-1,ATSRGTGPLEQY
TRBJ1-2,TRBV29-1,SVDGQPGGRGYT
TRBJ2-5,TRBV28,ASRRGGASETQY
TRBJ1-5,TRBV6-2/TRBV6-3,ASSYSSQPQH
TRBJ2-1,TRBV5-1,ASSLATGNEQF
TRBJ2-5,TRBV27,ASSSLATQETQY
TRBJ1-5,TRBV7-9,ASSQGNRGGNQPQH
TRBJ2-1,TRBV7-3,ASSLIFGDEQF
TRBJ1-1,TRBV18,ASSPPRFIGGTTEAF
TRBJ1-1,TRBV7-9,ASGRGTGGDTEAF
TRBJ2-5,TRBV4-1,ASSQVGLGTQETQY
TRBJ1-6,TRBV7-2,ASSSQGTGFYNSPLH